This T cell receptor beta chain was profiled in a study of tumor-infiltrating lymphocytes in primary liver carcinoma. Study-wide context: Tumor stage was T1-T3 N0M0, and tumor size was about 4 to 11 cm across.

On this clonotype itself: Antigen unknown. The germline gene is not matched at one end of the junction; a read error may be the cause.

Study results and limitations: Tumors and blood were compared for top-250-clone fraction, and tumors had the significantly higher value (p = 0.039). The study found only about 8-24% of top clones in all five tumor regions.

Starting material of 450 to 550 ng total RNA yielded TCR beta cDNA via a constant-region primer. Nested multiplex PCR, run for three rounds with slightly modified ARM-PCR, yielded TCR beta libraries. Two initial PCR rounds of roughly 10 cycles each paired TRBV1-TRBV30 forward primers with a C-beta reverse primer. Via MiXCR, TCRdb re-called the multiplex PCR reads, giving one row per CDR3 protein. Of roughly 25,000 distinct CDR3 sequences detected, roughly four fifths appear once; the ten largest clones hold 32%. Joint extraction of RNA and DNA used roughly 20-32 mg of bulk tissue that was unsorted. Five separate regions of each tumor underwent sampling. This CDR3 is built from 18 residues. Germline CDR1 LGHNA, CDR2 YSLEER.

This TCR came from a woman aged 25-40 years with primary liver carcinoma and hepatitis B virus infection. The rearrangement uses TRBV4-3 and TRBJ2-7; no firm D call. The sequenced material came from liver tumor tissue from sampling region 5. The subset denotes: tumor region T5, tumor centre. The DNA for the CDR3 is TGCGCCAGCAGCCAAGCTGTGACGTGGGGTCACATTAGATACGAGCAGCACTTC. This sequence encodes CASSQAVTWGHIRYEQHF.